The source of this TCR beta chain is a study of blood T cells in healthy people across ages. In its sample, this clonotype was seen once. Primed by a sample-barcoded 5' primer and a J-beta primer mix, a second PCR proceeded for 7 to 11 cycles. TCRdb fed the 5' RACE reads into MiXCR, producing one record per CDR3 protein. Of fewer than 800,000 distinct CDR3 sequences listed, over 45% are singletons. Germline-derived CDR1 and CDR2 are SGHTA and FQGNSA. The CDR3 spans 16 residues. The clonotype originates from a woman aged 60-75 years in good health. Sequenced input: blood. This sequence joins TRBV7-2 and TRBJ2-5; 10 nucleotides align to TRBD2. The J call is uncertain, as TRBJ2-7 better fits the DNA end. CDR3: CASSLYFQREGFEQYF. CDR3 coding DNA: TGTGCCAGCAGCTTGTACTTTCAGCGGGAGGGCTTCGAGCAGTACTTC.